A selection of T cell receptor beta chains follows, all from one sample in a study of cytomegalovirus exposure and HLA in healthy donors. Clones were read by immunoSEQ multiplex PCR, and TCRdb kept only the in-frame ones, dropping some. This sample has 150,000 to 200,000 clones; 80% to 90% occur once, and the top ten carry 0.95% to 1.5%. Specimen: PBMCs. These receptors originate from a woman aged 25 to 45 in good health and CMV-seronegative. Each CDR3 is given with its conserved first and last residue. The D gene is left open where the match is weak. Size values are once, few and many counts, or a class for expanded clones, and some rows have none.

j_call v_call d_call clone_size cdr3_nt cdr3_aa
TRBJ2-1 TRBV30 NA once TGTGCCTGGAGTGTTCGACAGCCTTCGGAGCAGTTCTTC CAWSVRQPSEQFF
TRBJ1-5 TRBV19 NA NA TGTGCCAGTAGTAGGGAGGGTAGCAATCAGCCCCAGCATTTT CASSREGSNQPQHF
TRBJ2-7 TRBV6-6 TRBD1 NA TGTGCCAGCCGACGGACAGGGCAGTACGAGCAGTACTTC CASRRTGQYEQYF
TRBJ2-1 TRBV7-2 NA NA TGTGCCAGCAGCCCCCGACTGGACAATGAGCAGTTCTTC CASSPRLDNEQFF
TRBJ1-2 TRBV28 NA NA TGTGCCAGCCGGTTCCCGGCCGGGGATGGCTATGGCTACACCTTC CASRFPAGDGYGYTF
TRBJ2-2 TRBV6-5 TRBD1 NA TGTGCCAGCAGTTACTCGAGACAGGGCGGGACCGGGGAGCTGTTTTTT CASSYSRQGGTGELFF
TRBJ1-3 TRBV5-1 TRBD1 NA TGCGCCAGCAGCTTGGACGGGGGCAGGGGGTTTGGAAACACCATATATTTT CASSLDGGRGFGNTIYF
TRBJ1-1 TRBV19 NA NA TGTGCCAGTAGTACGGAGATCATGAACACTGAAGCTTTCTTT CASSTEIMNTEAFF
TRBJ1-5 TRBV5-1 NA NA TGCGCCAGCAGCTTGGATTATAGCAATCAGCCCCAGCATTTT CASSLDYSNQPQHF
TRBJ2-1 TRBV7-6 TRBD2 NA TGTGCCAGTCTTATGGCAGCGGGGGCCTACAATGAGCAGTTCTTC CASLMAAGAYNEQFF
TRBJ1-2 TRBV18 TRBD1 NA TGTGCCAGCTCACGTGGACAGGGTTACACCTTC CASSRGQGYTF
TRBJ2-3 TRBV5-3 TRBD2 NA TGTGCCAGAAGCACAATGGGGAAACTAGCGGGGATTACAGATACGCAGTATTTT CARSTMGKLAGITDTQYF
TRBJ1-2 TRBV10-3 NA NA TGTGCCATCAGTGAGTCAGGGGCCCGGGGCTACACCTTC CAISESGARGYTF